This T cell receptor (beta chain) was profiled in a study of T-cell reconstitution after alpha-beta-depleted transplantation in children. Concerning this clonotype itself: Its antigen remains unknown.

Study-wide results and limits: Surviving recipient T cells and thymic progenitors underlay high day-60 TCRbeta diversity in some patients. T-cell counts and diversity were attributed mostly to newly produced T cells one year after transplant. Several hundred graft clones that had expanded were reportedly the source of alpha-beta T cells about two months after transplant.

V lost 5 bases to trimming and J lost 2 bases; unmatched junction nucleotides: 12. This CDR3 spans 17 amino acids. Germline V gives CDR1 MDHEN, CDR2 SYDVKM. The authors prepared the TCRbeta library with unique molecular identifiers. TCRdb reprocessed the PCR reads with MiXCR, giving one entry per CDR3 protein. The data contain fewer than 350,000 distinct CDR3 sequences, over 7.5% of them singletons. The material sequenced was peripheral blood, taken 360 days after TCRalphabeta/CD19-depleted stem cell transplant. This chain uses TRBV28 with TRBJ1-5, with 7 bases lining up with TRBD1. The sequence was collected from a female patient between 2 and 15 years old who had a stem cell transplant for Fanconi anemia, so the T cells may come from the graft donor. The CDR3 protein is CASSPDRVNLGNQPQHF. The DNA for the CDR3 is TGTGCCAGCAGTCCCGACAGGGTGAATTTAGGCAATCAGCCCCAGCATTTT.